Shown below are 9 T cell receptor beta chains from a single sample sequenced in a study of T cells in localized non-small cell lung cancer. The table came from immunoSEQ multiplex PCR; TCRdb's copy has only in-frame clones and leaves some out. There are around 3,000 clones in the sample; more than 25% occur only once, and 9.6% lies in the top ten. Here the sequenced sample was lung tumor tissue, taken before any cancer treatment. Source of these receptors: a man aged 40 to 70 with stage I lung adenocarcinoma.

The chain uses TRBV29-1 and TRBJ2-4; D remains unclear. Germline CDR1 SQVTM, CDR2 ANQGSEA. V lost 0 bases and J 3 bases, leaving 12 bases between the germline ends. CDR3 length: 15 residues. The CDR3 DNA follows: TGCAGCGTTGAAGATGGTATCTGGGGCAAAAACATTCAGTACTTC. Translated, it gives CSVEDGIWGKNIQYF.

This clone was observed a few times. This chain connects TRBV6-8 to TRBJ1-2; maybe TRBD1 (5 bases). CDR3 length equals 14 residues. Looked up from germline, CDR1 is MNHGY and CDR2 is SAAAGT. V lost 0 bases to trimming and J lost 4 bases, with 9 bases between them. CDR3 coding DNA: TGTGCCAGCAGTTACTCCGGGACGGCCTATGGCTACACCTTC. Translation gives CASSYSGTAYGYTF.

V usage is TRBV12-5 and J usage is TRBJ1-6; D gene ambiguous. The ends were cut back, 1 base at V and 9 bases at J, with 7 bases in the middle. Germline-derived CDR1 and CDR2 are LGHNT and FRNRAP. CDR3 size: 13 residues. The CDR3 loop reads CASGLEAGSPLHF. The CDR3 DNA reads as TGTGCTAGTGGTTTGGAGGCGGGTTCACCCCTCCACTTT.

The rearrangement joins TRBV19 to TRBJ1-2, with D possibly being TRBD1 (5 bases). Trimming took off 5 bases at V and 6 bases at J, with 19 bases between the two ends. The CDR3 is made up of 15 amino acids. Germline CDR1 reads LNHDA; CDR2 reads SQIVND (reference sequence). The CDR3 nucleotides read TGTGCCAGTAGTGCCCCCAGCCGGGGCGCGGATGGCTACACCTTC. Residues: CASSAPSRGADGYTF.

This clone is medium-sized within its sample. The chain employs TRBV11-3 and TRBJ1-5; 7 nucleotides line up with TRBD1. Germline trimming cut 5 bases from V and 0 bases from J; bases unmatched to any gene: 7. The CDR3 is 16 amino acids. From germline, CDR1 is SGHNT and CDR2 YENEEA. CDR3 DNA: TGTGCCAGCAGCCGGGCCGGGACAGATAGCAATCAGCCCCAGCATTTT. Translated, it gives CASSRAGTDSNQPQHF. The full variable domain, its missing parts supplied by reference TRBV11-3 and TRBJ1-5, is EAGVVQSPRYKIIEKKQPVAFWCNPISGHNTLYWYLQNLGQGPELLIRYENEEAVDDSQLPKDRFSAERLKGVDSTLKIQPAELGDSAVYLCASSRAGTDSNQPQHFGDGTRLSIL.

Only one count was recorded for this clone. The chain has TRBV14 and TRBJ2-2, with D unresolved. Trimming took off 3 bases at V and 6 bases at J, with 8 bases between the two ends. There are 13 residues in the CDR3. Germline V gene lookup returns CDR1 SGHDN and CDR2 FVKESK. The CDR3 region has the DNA TGTGCCAGCAGCCATTTTCGGGCCGGGGAGCTGTTTTTT. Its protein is CASSHFRAGELFF.

CDR3 sequence (DNA): TGTGCCATCAGACAAGGACAGGGAGGCTCACCCCTCCACTTT. Translating gives CAIRQGQGGSPLHF. This sequence joins TRBV6-8 and TRBJ1-6, with 8 bases fitting TRBD1. V trimming: 10 bases; J trimming: 10 bases; junction bases outside the gene matches: 12. The CDR3 spans 14 residues. Germline V gene sequence: CDR1 MNHGY, CDR2 SAAAGT.

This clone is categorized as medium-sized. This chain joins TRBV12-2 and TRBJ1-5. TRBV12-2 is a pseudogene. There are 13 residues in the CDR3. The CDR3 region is CASRLERGQPQHF. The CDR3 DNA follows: TGTGCAAGTCGCTTAGAAAGAGGACAGCCCCAGCATTTT.

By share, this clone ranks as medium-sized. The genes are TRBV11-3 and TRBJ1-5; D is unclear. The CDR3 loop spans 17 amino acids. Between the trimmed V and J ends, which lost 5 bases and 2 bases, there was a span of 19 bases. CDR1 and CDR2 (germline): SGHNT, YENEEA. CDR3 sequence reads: CASSQAPSGEGNQPQHF. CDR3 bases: TGTGCCAGCAGCCAAGCCCCCTCAGGAGAAGGCAATCAGCCCCAGCATTTT. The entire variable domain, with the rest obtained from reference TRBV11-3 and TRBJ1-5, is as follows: EAGVVQSPRYKIIEKKQPVAFWCNPISGHNTLYWYLQNLGQGPELLIRYENEEAVDDSQLPKDRFSAERLKGVDSTLKIQPAELGDSAVYLCASSQAPSGEGNQPQHFGDGTRLSIL.